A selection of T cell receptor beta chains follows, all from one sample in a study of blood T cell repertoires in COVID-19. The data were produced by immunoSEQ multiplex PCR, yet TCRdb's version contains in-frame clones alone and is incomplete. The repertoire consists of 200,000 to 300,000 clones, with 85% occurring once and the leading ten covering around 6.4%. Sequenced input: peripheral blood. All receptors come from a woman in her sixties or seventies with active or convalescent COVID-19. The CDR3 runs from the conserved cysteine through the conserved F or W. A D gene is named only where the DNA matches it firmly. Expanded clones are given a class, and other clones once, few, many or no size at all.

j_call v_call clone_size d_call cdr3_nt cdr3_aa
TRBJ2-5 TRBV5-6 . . TGTGCCAGCAGCTTGGTGGCAGTCCAAGAGACCCAGTACTTC CASSLVAVQETQYF
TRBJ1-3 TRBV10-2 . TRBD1 TGCGCCAGCAGTGTTGGCGCAGGGGGCGAGGGAAACACCATATATTTT CASSVGAGGEGNTIYF
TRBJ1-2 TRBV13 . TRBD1 TGTGCCAGCAGCCAGGGGGGACAGGAGGTTTTTGGCTACACCTTC CASSQGGQEVFGYTF
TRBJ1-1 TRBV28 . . TGTGCCAGCAGTTTGCGGGGGGCAAACCCTGAAGCTTTCTTT CASSLRGANPEAFF
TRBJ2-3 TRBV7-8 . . TGTGCCAGCAGCTTAACAACGACAGCCCGGTGGGGCACAGATACGCAGTATTTT CASSLTTTARWGTDTQYF
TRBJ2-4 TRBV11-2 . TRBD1 TGTGCCAGCAGCTGGAGGGACAGGGGGCTGGCCAAAAACATTCAGTACTTC CASSWRDRGLAKNIQYF
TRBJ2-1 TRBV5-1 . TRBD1 TGCGCCAGCAGCTTGGCCCGAGGACAGGGGGCGAGTGGCTCCTACAATGAGCAGTTCTTC CASSLARGQGASGSYNEQFF
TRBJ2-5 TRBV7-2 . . TGTGCCAGCAGCATGACAGAGTACCAAGAGACCCAGTACTTC CASSMTEYQETQYF
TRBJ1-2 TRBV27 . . TGTGCCAGCAGTTCATCCACTGGGGGCCTCTATGGCTACACCTTC CASSSSTGGLYGYTF
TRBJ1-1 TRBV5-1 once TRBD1 TGCGCCAGCAATAGGGACAGGGGAGGCACTGAAGCTTTCTTT CASNRDRGGTEAFF
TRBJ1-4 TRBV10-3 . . TGTGCCATCAGTCCAGAGCAGGGGAGGGGGACTAATGAAAAACTGTTTTTT CAISPEQGRGTNEKLFF
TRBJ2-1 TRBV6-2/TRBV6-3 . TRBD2 TGTGCCAGCAGTTTCTCAGCGGGAGTACTCTTC CASSFSAGVLF
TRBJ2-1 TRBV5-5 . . TGTGCCAGCAGCTTGGGCCAGTCCTCCTACAATGAGCAGTTCTTC CASSLGQSSYNEQFF
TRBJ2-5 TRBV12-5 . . TGTGCTAGTGGTTTTTTCCAGGAGACCCAGTACTTC CASGFFQETQYF